This T cell receptor (beta chain) was recorded in a study of early T cells in non-severe SARS-CoV-2 infection. About the study: Bulk RNA isolated from unsorted whole blood underwent sequencing; chains were not paired.

Overall study results and limits: Sequences matched to VDJdb favored anti-spike CD8 responses, while private and CD4 specificities were missed.

Each single cDNA molecule received a unique molecular identifier. TCRdb analysed the 5' RACE reads with MiXCR anew, one entry per CDR3 protein. The sample has 50,000 to 70,000 distinct CDR3 sequences; around an eighth are singletons. V lost 1 base to trimming and J lost 0 bases, with 7 bases between them. Germline V gene sequence: CDR1 SNHLY, CDR2 FYNNEI. The CDR3 extends over 14 amino acids. This clonotype has a handful of counts. The antigen is undetermined. The source of this sequence is an adult who was a healthcare worker with PCR-confirmed SARS-CoV-2 infection or an uninfected control (not recorded which). The chain combines TRBV2 with TRBJ2-7; the D is unclear. Sequenced sample: whole blood. CDR3 region: CASSEDLTSYEQYF. CDR3 DNA sequence: TGTGCCAGCAGTGAAGACCTAACCTCCTACGAGCAGTACTTC.